This TCR beta chain originates from a study of identical twins. TCRdb re-derived calls from the 5' RACE reads in MiXCR, one entry per CDR3 protein. The sample has approximately 1.8 million distinct CDR3 sequences, less than 35% seen once. This receptor was identified in a newborn girl in good health. The sequenced sample was cord blood.

The CDR3 bases are TGTGCCAGCAGCTTAGTCCCGAGGACTGAAGCTTTCTTT. Its protein is CASSLVPRTEAFF. The J gene is TRBJ1-1, the V gene TRBV7-2, with unresolved D. The CDR3 is 13 residues long. Germline V gene lookup returns CDR1 SGHTA and CDR2 FQGNSA. Trimming took 1 base from V and 5 from J, leaving 8 bases between them.